This T cell receptor (beta chain) was documented in a study of T-cell reconstitution after alpha-beta-depleted transplantation in children. Study-wide findings and caveats: Day-60 TCRbeta diversity that was high in some patients was derived from surviving recipient T cells and thymic progenitors. About two months after transplant, alpha-beta T cells reportedly came from several hundred expanded graft clones. At the one-year point after transplant, T-cell counts and TCRbeta diversity were found to come mostly from T cells that had been newly produced.

Comments on this clonotype: Its target is not known.

Unique molecular identifiers featured in how the TCRbeta library was prepared. TCRdb reanalysed the PCR reads using MiXCR and keeps one entry per CDR3 protein. The sample consists of some 600,000 distinct CDR3 sequences, 10% to 15% of them appearing once. V was clipped by 1 base and J by 0 bases, with 7 bases between them. The CDR3 covers 14 residues. Germline loops: CDR1 SEHNR, CDR2 FQNEAQ (reference sequence). The chain recombines TRBV7-9 with TRBJ2-7; D unresolved. The clonotype comes from a male patient younger than 18 who had a stem cell transplant for acute myeloid leukemia, so the T cells may come from the graft donor. The source material was PBMCs, mostly from graft donor cells, sampled 360 days after TCRalphabeta/CD19-depleted stem cell transplant. For the CDR3, the DNA is TGTGCCAGCAGCTTAGGGGAATTCTCCTACGAGCAGTACTTC. It codes for CASSLGEFSYEQYF.